The 25 T cell receptor beta chains given below trace back to one sample, sequenced in a study of blood T cell repertoires in COVID-19. The method was immunoSEQ multiplex PCR; TCRdb's version includes in-frame clones alone and lacks a portion of them. This sample carries 95,000 to 150,000 clones, 70% to 85% of them seen once, and the ten largest clones take 4% to 5%. Sequenced input: peripheral blood. Source of these receptors: a woman between 65 and 79 years old with acute or convalescent COVID-19.

The rearrangement joins TRBV6-2 or TRBV6-3 to TRBJ1-1; 10 bases are shared with TRBD1. Germline CDR1 is MNHEY and CDR2 is SVGEGT. Germline trimming cut 4 bases from V and 1 base from J; bases unmatched to any gene: 15. CDR3 length: 19 amino acids. This CDR3 reads CASSFPRQGARSGNTEAFF. The DNA for the CDR3 is TGTGCCAGCAGTTTCCCCCGACAGGGGGCAAGGAGTGGGAACACTGAAGCTTTCTTT.

The V and J genes are TRBV5-6 and TRBJ2-5, with 13 positions matching TRBD2. V gave up 9 bases and J gave up 2 bases; unmatched junction bases: 4. The CDR3 sequence is 14 residues long. The germline CDR1 and CDR2 sequences are SGHDT and YYEEEE. The DNA for the CDR3 is TGTGCCACCCGGACTAGCGGGGGTCAAGAGACCCAGTACTTC. Translation: CATRTSGGQETQYF.

This chain uses TRBV29-1 with TRBJ2-3; D perhaps matches TRBD1 (5 bases). Germline V CDR1 and CDR2: SQVTM, ANQGSEA. Trimming pared 0 bases from V and 4 bases from J, leaving 11 bases between. The CDR3 is made up of 14 amino acids. The CDR3 bases are TGCAGCGTTGAAGATTTAACAGGATCAGATACGCAGTATTTT. Translation: CSVEDLTGSDTQYF.

The gene calls are TRBV11-2 and TRBJ2-1; TRBD2 agrees at 13 bases. J lost 10 bases, V lost 4 bases, and 10 bases had no gene match. This CDR3 has 16 residues. The germline CDR1 and CDR2 sequences are SGHAT and FQNNGV. CDR3 sequence reads: CASSWGTSGIYVEQFF. CDR3 nucleotide sequence: TGTGCCAGCAGCTGGGGGACTAGCGGGATTTATGTGGAGCAGTTCTTC.

With respect to this clone: A junction end diverges from the germline sequence, so it may reflect a read error. The chain has TRBV6-1 and TRBJ1-5; D not certain. CDR3 length equals 12 residues. Looked up from germline, CDR1 is MNHNS and CDR2 is SASEGT. As DNA, the CDR3 is TGTGCCAGCAGTCAAGCCGGTCAGCCCCAGCATTTT. Protein product: CASSQAGQPQHF.

The V call is TRBV3-1 (or the pseudogene TRBV3-2), the J call TRBJ2-1; weak D call: TRBD1 (5 bases). The CDR3 has 17 amino acids. Germline V gives CDR1 LGHDT, CDR2 YNNKEL (reference sequence). V lost 7 bases, J lost 6 bases, and 25 bases lay in between. Here the CDR3 DNA reads TGTGCCAGCACTCAGGGCTACTCTCACGGAGATGGCAATGAGCAGTTCTTC. Protein product: CASTQGYSHGDGNEQFF.

The chain recombines TRBV10-2 with TRBJ2-4; 8 nucleotides align to TRBD2. Trimming took 10 bases from V and 12 from J; bases not matched to a gene: 14. The germline CDR1 and CDR2 sequences are WSHSY and SAAADI. The CDR3 covers 13 residues. The CDR3 protein is CATEGGQRGSQYF. The CDR3 nucleotides are TGCGCCACCGAGGGGGGCCAGCGGGGGAGTCAGTACTTC.

The CDR3 DNA is TGTGCCAGCAGCCTCGGGGAACTACAGGGAATAGATGAAAAACTGTTTTTT. It is translated as CASSLGELQGIDEKLFF. J is TRBJ1-4 and V is TRBV7-2; D is possibly TRBD1 (6 bases). Germline CDR1 and CDR2: SGHTA and FQGNSA. The CDR3 loop spans 17 amino acids. V dropped 5 bases and J dropped 6 bases, with 22 bases sitting between them.

This chain connects TRBV19 to TRBJ2-1, with TRBD1 matching 9 bases. Germline CDR1 is LNHDA and CDR2 is SQIVND (reference sequence). V trimming: 4 bases; J trimming: 3 bases; junction bases outside the gene matches: 10. The length of the CDR3 is 17 residues. The CDR3: CASSNSPPGQGYNEQFF. The CDR3 DNA follows: TGTGCCAGTAGTAACTCCCCCCCGGGACAGGGCTACAATGAGCAGTTCTTC.

V and J are TRBV27 and TRBJ1-2; unclear D gene. This CDR3 spans 14 amino acids. V dropped 3 bases and J dropped 2 bases, with 10 bases sitting between them. Germline V gives CDR1 MNHEY, CDR2 SMNVEV (reference sequence). The CDR3 here is CASSFRTPNYGYTF. The CDR3, as DNA: TGTGCCAGCAGTTTCAGGACTCCCAACTATGGCTACACCTTC.

This sequence joins TRBV5-6 and TRBJ2-3; 8 bases line up with TRBD2. The CDR3 contains 17 residues. The germline gives CDR1 SGHDT, CDR2 YYEEEE. Trimming took 7 bases from V and 2 from J; bases not matched to a gene: 15. CDR3: CASGLTFGGGLTDTQYF. CDR3 in DNA: TGTGCCAGCGGACTGACCTTTGGCGGGGGGCTCACAGATACGCAGTATTTT.

The J gene is TRBJ1-2, the V gene TRBV6-6; D uncertain. Germline V gene sequence: CDR1 MNHNY, CDR2 SVGAGI (reference sequence). V was trimmed by 0 bases and J by 3 bases, leaving 8 bases between them. The CDR3 length is 14 residues. CDR3 sequence: CASSYSYRDYGYTF. The CDR3 bases are TGTGCCAGCAGTTACTCGTATCGGGACTATGGCTACACCTTC.

J is TRBJ1-1 and V is TRBV7-2; TRBD1 matches at 7 bases. J lost 4 bases, V lost 2 bases, and 7 bases had no gene match. Germline lookup yields CDR1 SGHTA and CDR2 FQGNSA. CDR3 length: 15 residues. The CDR3 DNA reads TGTGCCAGCAGCTTACACAGGGGTTTAGGCACTGAAGCTTTCTTT. This gives the protein CASSLHRGLGTEAFF.

A single count supports this clone. The rearrangement joins TRBV6-4 to TRBJ2-7; tentatively, D is TRBD1 (6 bases). The CDR3 consists of 13 residues. Between the trimmed V and J ends, which lost 7 bases and 2 bases, there was a span of 12 bases. Germline V gene lookup returns CDR1 MRHNA and CDR2 SNTAGT. Written as DNA, the CDR3 is TGTGCCAGCAAAAGGGACAATGCCTACGAGCAGTACTTC. Translation gives CASKRDNAYEQYF.

The rearrangement joins TRBV11-3 to TRBJ1-1; D may be TRBD1 (6 bases). The CDR3 extends over 13 amino acids. Trimming shortened V by 4 bases and J by 4 bases, and 10 bases separated the two germline ends. Germline assignment: CDR1 SGHNT and CDR2 YENEEA. CDR3 bases: TGTGCCAGCAGCTCTACAGGGATCACTGAAGCTTTCTTT. Translation: CASSSTGITEAFF.

V is TRBV4-3 and J is TRBJ1-1, with TRBD1 identical over 7 bases. Germline V gene lookup returns CDR1 LGHNA and CDR2 YSLEER. The CDR3 spans 15 residues. Trimming cost V 1 base and J 5 bases; bases outside gene matches: 7. The CDR3 sequence: CASSQVTRGKTEAFF. CDR3 bases: TGCGCCAGCAGCCAAGTCACCAGGGGGAAAACTGAAGCTTTCTTT.

The gene calls are TRBV19 and TRBJ1-5; 7 bases are a match to TRBD1. V trimming: 4 bases; J trimming: 6 bases; junction bases outside the gene matches: 9. Germline lookup yields CDR1 LNHDA and CDR2 SQIVND (reference sequence). CDR3 length equals 15 residues. The CDR3 DNA sequence: TGTGCCAGTAGTACTGACAGGGCCCGGGGTCAGCCCCAGCATTTT. Translation gives CASSTDRARGQPQHF.

The V and J genes are TRBV5-6 and TRBJ2-5; D call uncertain. Germline CDR1 reads SGHDT; CDR2 reads YYEEEE. This CDR3 contains 13 residues. Trimming removed 3 bases at V and 1 base at J, with 7 bases between. CDR3 in DNA: TGTGCCAGCAGCTCCGGGTCCCAAGAGACCCAGTACTTC. This translates into CASSSGSQETQYF.

This rearrangement joins TRBV7-2 to TRBJ2-7; 10 positions match TRBD2. J was trimmed by 3 bases and V by 5 bases; bases with no gene match: 10. There are 16 residues in the CDR3. CDR1 SGHTA and CDR2 FQGNSA come from the germline V gene. CDR3 DNA: TGTGCCAGCAGCCCGCAAGGACTAGCGGAGCTCTACGAGCAGTACGTC. Its translation: CASSPQGLAELYEQYV.

The chain uses TRBV4-3 and TRBJ2-1; TRBD2 matches 9 bases. CDR1 is LGHNA and CDR2 is YSLEER in the germline V gene. The CDR3 has 14 amino acids. V shed 1 base, J shed 7 bases, and the junction held 2 bases outside the gene matches. The CDR3 DNA sequence: TGCGCCAGCAGCCAAGGACTAGCGGCAAATGAGCAGTTCTTC. Residues: CASSQGLAANEQFF.

J is TRBJ1-2 and V is TRBV14; 7 nucleotides match TRBD1. Germline V CDR1 and CDR2: SGHDN, FVKESK. V dropped 1 base and J dropped 6; count of bases not matched to a gene: 8. This CDR3 has 15 residues. CDR3 region: CASSQAVRGSDGYTF. The CDR3 DNA is TGTGCCAGCAGCCAAGCTGTCAGGGGGAGTGATGGCTACACCTTC.

The chain uses TRBV4-2 and TRBJ2-3; TRBD2 matches at 8 bases. The trim removed 0 bases at V and 4 bases at J, leaving 9 bases unmatched. The CDR3 has 17 amino acids. Germline V gene data show CDR1 as LGHNA and CDR2 as YNFKEQ. CDR3 residues: CASSQDATGGPPDTQYF. CDR3 DNA sequence: TGTGCCAGCAGCCAAGACGCAACGGGGGGGCCCCCAGATACGCAGTATTTT.

The chain has TRBV12-3 or TRBV12-4 and TRBJ1-1; D gene uncertain. The CDR3 runs 13 residues. Trimming took off 2 bases at V and 3 bases at J, with 7 bases between the two ends. As DNA, the CDR3 is TGTGCCAGCAGTTTATTCTCCTACACTGAAGCTTTCTTT. Translating gives CASSLFSYTEAFF.

This clone was found a few times. V gene TRBV6-2 or TRBV6-3 combines with J gene TRBJ2-2; D not resolved. Trimming took off 0 bases at V and 0 bases at J, with 17 bases between the two ends. CDR3 length: 19 amino acids. Germline lookup yields CDR1 MNHEY and CDR2 SVGEGT. The CDR3 spells CASSYSRGMAIANTGELFF. As DNA, the CDR3 is TGTGCCAGCAGTTACTCCCGAGGCATGGCGATCGCGAACACCGGGGAGCTGTTTTTT.

This clone was seen more than once but under ten times. This sequence joins TRBV6-2 or TRBV6-3 and TRBJ1-5; D possibly corresponds to TRBD1 (6 bases). This CDR3 is 16 amino acids long. Germline values: CDR1 MNHEY, CDR2 SVGEGT. The germline V and J ends were trimmed by 5 bases and 2 bases, with 16 bases remaining between them. CDR3 sequence (DNA): TGTGCCAGCAGTCCCCATACAGGGTCGGGCAATCAGCCCCAGCATTTT. Translating it yields CASSPHTGSGNQPQHF.